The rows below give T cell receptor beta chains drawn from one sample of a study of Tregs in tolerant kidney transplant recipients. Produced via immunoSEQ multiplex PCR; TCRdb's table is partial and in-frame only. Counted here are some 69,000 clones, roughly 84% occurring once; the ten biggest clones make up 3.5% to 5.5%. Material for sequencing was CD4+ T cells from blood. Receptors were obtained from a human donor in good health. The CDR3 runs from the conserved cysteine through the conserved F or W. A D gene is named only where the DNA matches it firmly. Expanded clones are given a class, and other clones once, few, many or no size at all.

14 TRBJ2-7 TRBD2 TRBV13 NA TGTGCCAGCAGCCCCGGGACTAGTCGACGGGGGCAGTACTTC CASSPGTSRRGQYF
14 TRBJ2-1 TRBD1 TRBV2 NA TGTGCCAGCTCGAGACAGGGTGCTTACAATGAGCAGTTCTTC CASSRQGAYNEQFF
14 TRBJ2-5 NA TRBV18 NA TGTGCCAGCTCCCTTCGGGCGGCGGGGGAGACCCAGTACTTC CASSLRAAGETQYF
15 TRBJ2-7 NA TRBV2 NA TGTGCCAGCACCCCCGCGGGGACGGTGGCCTACGAGCAGTACTTC CASTPAGTVAYEQYF
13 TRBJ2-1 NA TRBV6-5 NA TGTGCCAGCAGTCGATCGGGAGCCAATGAGCAGTTCTTC CASSRSGANEQFF
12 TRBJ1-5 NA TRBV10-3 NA TGTGCCATCGGGGCGGGGATCCAGCCCCAGCATTTT CAIGAGIQPQHF
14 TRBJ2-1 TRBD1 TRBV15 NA TGTGCCACCAGCAGCCTGGCAGGGGGCGGGGAGCAGTTCTTC CATSSLAGGGEQFF
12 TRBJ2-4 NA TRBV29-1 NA TGCAGCGTTGAAGTTGTCAAAAACATTCAGTACTTC CSVEVVKNIQYF
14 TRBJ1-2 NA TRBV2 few TGTGCCAGCAGTCCCTCGGGGACGGGCTATGGCTACACCTTC CASSPSGTGYGYTF
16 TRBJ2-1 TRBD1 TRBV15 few TGTGCCACCAGCAGAGATAGGGACAGGGGCTACAATGAGCAGTTCTTC CATSRDRDRGYNEQFF